This T cell receptor beta chain was sequenced in a study of spatial heterogeneity in lung cancer. In the study overall: Raw reads contained each unique TCR and UMI combination more than ten times on average. Findings and limits, study-wide: Follow-up blood showed ubiquitous expanded tumor TCRs less than blood at resection did.

MiXCR was run by TCRdb on the 5' RACE reads, yielding one entry per CDR3 protein. The sample has some 47,000 distinct CDR3 sequences; less than 9% are singletons. In this sample, this clonotype turned up many times. The antigen is unknown. Germline loops: CDR1 LGHDT, CDR2 YNNKEL (reference sequence). V shed 1 base and J shed 3 bases, with 12 bases lying between them. The CDR3 totals 15 residues. Time point of the sample: sample taken at primary tumor resection. Whole RNA was taken from tumor, nontumor lung or frozen PBMC; it was then sequenced unsorted. Untreated early-stage non-small cell lung cancer patients, around 70 in total, were the donors.

This clonotype originated in a female donor with early-stage non-small cell lung cancer. Specimen: PBMCs, collected at surgery. V and J are TRBV3-1 and TRBJ2-5; D gene ambiguous. For the CDR3, the DNA is TGTGCCAGCAGCCAAGTGGGTCGAACAGAAGAGACCCAGTACTTC. As protein: CASSQVGRTEETQYF.